The rows below give T cell receptor beta chains drawn from one sample of a study of T cells in Graves' hyperthyroidism and ophthalmopathy. TCRdb called the multiplex PCR reads again in MiXCR, with one record for every CDR3 protein. The sample records approximately 600,000 distinct CDR3 sequences, about 17% being singletons. Source material: blood. These receptors originate from a woman aged 25-40 years with Graves' hyperthyroidism. Each CDR3 is given with its conserved first and last residue. A D gene is named only where the DNA matches it firmly. The listing skips clone size in some rows; elsewhere it reads once, few, many or a size class.

abundance	d_gene	v_gene	j_gene	CDR3nt	CDR3aa
many	.	TRBV7-2	TRBJ2-5	TGTGCCAGCAGCCAACCCTCCGGGGGGCAAAAAGAGACCCAGTACTTC	CASSQPSGGQKETQYF
.	.	TRBV5-1	TRBJ1-1	TGCGCCAGCAGCTTGGAAGGTCCGAGAACTGAAGCTTTCTTT	CASSLEGPRTEAFF
many	.	TRBV7-2	TRBJ2-5	TGTGCCAGCAGCTTAGAGGGACCGCAGTACCAAGAGACCCAGTACTTC	CASSLEGPQYQETQYF
.	TRBD1	TRBV5-1	TRBJ1-4	TGCGCCAGCAGCTTCTGGACAGGTGCGGAAAAACTGTTTTTT	CASSFWTGAEKLFF
many	TRBD1	TRBV28	TRBJ2-7	TGTGCCAGCAGACTAACTAATGAACAGGGGCGAAATCCCTACGAGCAGTACTTC	CASRLTNEQGRNPYEQYF
few	.	TRBV14	TRBJ1-3	TGTGCCAGCAGCCAAGCCTTCTCTGGAAACACCATATATTTT	CASSQAFSGNTIYF
.	.	TRBV28	TRBJ2-5	TGTGCCAGCAGTCCCGCCCAGGGGGGGAAGACCCAGTACTTC	CASSPAQGGKTQYF
few	.	TRBV6-2/TRBV6-3	TRBJ1-3	TGTGCCAGCGTTGGAACAAGCTCTGGAAACACCATATATTTT	CASVGTSSGNTIYF
many	.	TRBV28	TRBJ2-5	TGTGCCAGCAGTCCGCGGGCCGGGGGCAGGGAGACCCAGTACTTC	CASSPRAGGRETQYF
many	.	TRBV2	TRBJ2-1	TGTGCCAGCAGTGACGGGGTATACAATGAGCAGTTCTTC	CASSDGVYNEQFF
many	.	TRBV3-1	TRBJ2-7	TGTGCCAGCAGCGCGCCGGGACACCGATACGAGCAGTACTTC	CASSAPGHRYEQYF
.	.	TRBV2	TRBJ2-1	TGTGCCAGCAGCCAAAACGGGCCAGGGGAGCAGTTCTTC	CASSQNGPGEQFF
many	TRBD2	TRBV20-1	TRBJ2-1	TGCAGTGCGAGCGGGACTAGCGGGAAGGATGAGCAGTTCTTC	CSASGTSGKDEQFF
many	TRBD1	TRBV5-1	TRBJ2-1	TGCGCCAGCAGTAACGCCCTACCGGGACAGGCGAACAATGAGCAGTTCTTC	CASSNALPGQANNEQFF
many	.	TRBV9	TRBJ2-7	TGTGCCAGCAGCGAGTCCGGTAGCTCCTACGAGCAGTACTTC	CASSESGSSYEQYF
few	.	TRBV7-3	TRBJ2-2	TGTGCCAGCAGCCCCAATGGGCAGGGATTAGGCACCGGGGAGCTGTTTTTT	CASSPNGQGLGTGELFF
many	.	TRBV13	TRBJ2-1	TGTGCCAGCAGCTTAGGCCCTGCACAGATCAATGAGCAGTTCTTC	CASSLGPAQINEQFF
many	TRBD2	TRBV20-1	TRBJ2-1	TGCAGTGCTAGAGATCTCGGACTAGCGGGACTCTACAATGAGCAGTTCTTC	CSARDLGLAGLYNEQFF
few	TRBD2	TRBV5-6	TRBJ2-5	TGTGCCAGCAGCAATAGCGGGAGAAGCGGCCCCAGCCAAGAGACCCAGTACTTC	CASSNSGRSGPSQETQYF
.	.	TRBV20-1	TRBJ1-5	TGCAGTGCCGTACCTCGTGTCTTACCGAATCAGCCCCAGCATTTT	CSAVPRVLPNQPQHF
many	TRBD2	TRBV24-1	TRBJ2-1	TGTGCCGCCAAGCCAGCGGGAGGCGGTGAGCAGTTCTTC	CAAKPAGGGEQFF
many	TRBD1	TRBV28	TRBJ2-2	TGTGCCAGCAGTTCCCAGACAGGGGGGACCGGGGAGCTGTTTTTT	CASSSQTGGTGELFF
many	.	TRBV27	TRBJ2-7	TGTGCCAGCAAAGAAGGACGTAGCTCCTACGAGCAGTACTTC	CASKEGRSSYEQYF
many	.	TRBV7-2	TRBJ2-3	TGTGCCAGCACCACGGGCATGGATTGGAGCACAGATACGCAGTATTTT	CASTTGMDWSTDTQYF
.	TRBD1	TRBV20-1	TRBJ2-7	TGCAGTGCTAGAGATTTTTCCGAGGGGGCTGGAGAGCAGTACTTC	CSARDFSEGAGEQYF
many	TRBD2	TRBV7-2	TRBJ2-2	TGTGCCAGCAGCTTAGTGTCTCGGGAGGGCGGGGAGCTGTTTTTT	CASSLVSREGGELFF
few	.	TRBV28	TRBJ1-6	TGTGCCAGCAGTTTATGGGGTAGCGATTCACCCCTCCACTTT	CASSLWGSDSPLHF
many	TRBD2	TRBV20-1	TRBJ2-7	TGCAGTGCCGCGAACCCAGCGGGAGTTTCGGGTGAGCAGTACTTC	CSAANPAGVSGEQYF
few	.	TRBV11-3	TRBJ2-5	TGTGCCAGCAGCTCGGACTTGGATGTGTACTTC	CASSSDLDVYF
.	TRBD2	TRBV24-1	TRBJ2-1	TGTGCCACCAGTGAGACACTAGCGGGAGGGCCCAGTGAGCAGTTCTTC	CATSETLAGGPSEQFF
few	.	TRBV4-3	TRBJ1-4	TGCGCCAGCAGCCTTCGGAGGGAAACTAATGAAAAACTGTTTTTT	CASSLRRETNEKLFF
many	TRBD2	TRBV2	TRBJ2-7	TGTGCCAGCATCACTAGCGGGACGAGCTACGAGCAGTACTTC	CASITSGTSYEQYF
many	.	TRBV25-1	TRBJ2-7	TGTGCCAGCAGTGACCAGCTCTACGAGCAGTACTTC	CASSDQLYEQYF
many	TRBD2	TRBV12-3/TRBV12-4	TRBJ2-3	TGTGCCAGCAGCCCTGACGGGGGGGATTTAGATACGCAGTATTTT	CASSPDGGDLDTQYF
.	TRBD2	TRBV6-1	TRBJ2-7	TGTGCCAGCAGCTCCATGACTAGCGGGAACTCCTACGAGCAGTACTTC	CASSSMTSGNSYEQYF
few	.	TRBV14	TRBJ2-3	TGTGCCAGCAGCCAAGATGAGCCCGGCCACGTTACCCCCGTGGGCACAGATACGCAGTATTTT	CASSQDEPGHVTPVGTDTQYF
few	TRBD1	TRBV7-2	TRBJ1-2	TGTGCCAGCAGTCCTAAGCCTGACAGGGTCTATGGCTACACCTTC	CASSPKPDRVYGYTF
.	.	TRBV15	TRBJ1-2	TGTGCCACCAGCAGAGATCAGGGATTTGGGAGCTACACCTTC	CATSRDQGFGSYTF
many	.	TRBV27	TRBJ1-2	TGTGCCAGCGGGGCCGGATATGGCTACACCTTC	CASGAGYGYTF
many	TRBD2	TRBV14	TRBJ2-1	TGTGCCAGCAGCCAGGCTCTAGCGGGAGCTTTTGAGCAGTTCTTC	CASSQALAGAFEQFF
many	TRBD1	TRBV6-1	TRBJ1-1	TGTGCCAGCAGTCTTACCGGGACAGGCACTGAAGCTTTCTTT	CASSLTGTGTEAFF
many	TRBD2	TRBV7-8	TRBJ2-3	TGTGCCAGCAGCTCCCCTAATACTACTAGCGGGATTTCAGATACGCAGTATTTT	CASSSPNTTSGISDTQYF
many	.	TRBV12-3/TRBV12-4	TRBJ1-2	TGTGCCAGCAGCCACCAAAACTATGGCTACACCTTC	CASSHQNYGYTF
many	.	TRBV2	TRBJ2-7	TGTGCCAGCAGTGATCAGGGTCTGGGCTACGACGAGCAGTACTTC	CASSDQGLGYDEQYF
many	.	TRBV7-2	TRBJ1-5	TGTGCCAGCAGCCGGACTTCCGGGGGCAATCAGCCCCAGCATTTT	CASSRTSGGNQPQHF
.	TRBD1	TRBV2	TRBJ1-6	TGTGCCAGCAGTAAGACAGGGGGCCTGAGCTCCTATAATTCACCCCTCCACTTT	CASSKTGGLSSYNSPLHF
many	TRBD1	TRBV28	TRBJ1-2	TGTGCCAGCAGGATGGGACAGCACTATGGCTACACCTTC	CASRMGQHYGYTF
many	.	TRBV12-3/TRBV12-4	TRBJ1-2	TGTGCCAGCAGTTTGGCGCCTGGCTACACCTTC	CASSLAPGYTF
.	.	TRBV5-1	TRBJ2-3	TGCGCCAGCAGCTTGGTACAGCTCACAGATACGCAGTATTTT	CASSLVQLTDTQYF
few	.	TRBV7-8	TRBJ1-5	TGTGCCAGCAGCCCGGTGATCCGTTCCAATCAGCCCCAGCATTTT	CASSPVIRSNQPQHF
many	.	TRBV27	TRBJ1-4	TGTGCCAGCAGTGCCCGGGCCAATGAAAAACTGTTTTTT	CASSARANEKLFF
.	TRBD2	TRBV5-1	TRBJ2-3	TGCGCCAGCAGCGAAGGACTAGCAACTAGCACAGATACGCAGTATTTT	CASSEGLATSTDTQYF
.	.	TRBV19	TRBJ1-6	TGTGCCAGTAGTATCGGCCTGGGGTCCCTCCACTTT	CASSIGLGSLHF